These T cell receptor beta chains were read from a single sample in a study of STAT5B mutations in CD4+ large granular lymphocyte leukemia. The data were produced by immunoSEQ multiplex PCR, yet TCRdb's version contains in-frame clones alone and is incomplete. In the table there are some 40,000 clones, more than 80% of which are singletons. Sequencing was carried out using CD4+ T cells from blood buffy coats. These receptors were obtained from a human donor in good health. Both conserved end residues are part of each CDR3. Each record gives: D gene, J gene, V gene, clone size, CDR3 protein, CDR3 DNA. D genes are given only for firm matches. Size is stated for part of the rows, as once, few or many counts, or as a class when the clone is expanded.

d_call: TRBD2
j_call: TRBJ2-2
v_call: TRBV27
clone_size: -
cdr3_aa: CASRFGGSITGELFF
cdr3_nt: TGTGCCAGCCGTTTCGGCGGGAGTATCACCGGGGAGCTGTTTTTT

d_call: -
j_call: TRBJ1-5
v_call: TRBV30
clone_size: few
cdr3_aa: CAWSTGLSNQPQHF
cdr3_nt: TGTGCCTGGAGCACCGGACTGTCCAATCAGCCCCAGCATTTT

d_call: TRBD1
j_call: TRBJ2-5
v_call: TRBV6-1
clone_size: -
cdr3_aa: CASSTIGQGRETQYF
cdr3_nt: TGTGCCAGCAGTACCATCGGACAGGGACGGGAGACCCAGTACTTC

d_call: TRBD1
j_call: TRBJ1-1
v_call: TRBV25-1
clone_size: few
cdr3_aa: CASRSGQYTEAFF
cdr3_nt: TGTGCCAGCAGGTCGGGACAGTACACTGAAGCTTTCTTT

d_call: -
j_call: TRBJ1-2
v_call: TRBV19
clone_size: -
cdr3_aa: CASSIVPLTNYGYTF
cdr3_nt: TGTGCCAGTAGTATAGTCCCTTTAACTAACTATGGCTACACCTTC

d_call: TRBD1
j_call: TRBJ1-2
v_call: TRBV27
clone_size: medium-sized
cdr3_aa: CASSPGTGGSGYTF
cdr3_nt: TGTGCCAGCAGTCCGGGGACAGGGGGCAGTGGCTACACCTTC

d_call: TRBD2
j_call: TRBJ2-7
v_call: TRBV2
clone_size: -
cdr3_aa: CASSESLWGGRTYEQYF
cdr3_nt: TGTGCCAGCAGTGAATCCCTTTGGGGGGGAAGGACCTACGAGCAGTACTTC

d_call: -
j_call: TRBJ2-7
v_call: TRBV6-6
clone_size: -
cdr3_aa: CASSYTGLDISYEQYF
cdr3_nt: TGTGCCAGCAGTTATACCGGACTCGACATATCCTACGAGCAGTACTTC

d_call: -
j_call: TRBJ1-5
v_call: TRBV7-2
clone_size: -
cdr3_aa: CASSSDVSNQPQHF
cdr3_nt: TGTGCCAGCAGCTCGGACGTTAGCAATCAGCCCCAGCATTTT

d_call: -
j_call: TRBJ1-5
v_call: TRBV5-1
clone_size: -
cdr3_aa: CASSFQGELGQPQHF
cdr3_nt: TGCGCCAGCAGCTTCCAAGGGGAATTAGGGCAGCCCCAGCATTTT

d_call: TRBD1
j_call: TRBJ2-5
v_call: TRBV27
clone_size: -
cdr3_aa: CASSFLPGQGTQETQYF
cdr3_nt: TGTGCCAGCAGCTTTCTCCCGGGACAGGGGACTCAAGAGACCCAGTACTTC

d_call: -
j_call: TRBJ1-5
v_call: TRBV10-3
clone_size: -
cdr3_aa: CAISESLSSGNQPQHF
cdr3_nt: TGTGCCATCAGTGAGTCGTTGAGTTCGGGCAATCAGCCCCAGCATTTT

d_call: -
j_call: TRBJ1-6
v_call: TRBV5-1
clone_size: -
cdr3_aa: CASSLGQQNSPLHF
cdr3_nt: TGCGCCAGCAGCTTGGGGCAGCAAAATTCACCCCTCCACTTT

d_call: TRBD2
j_call: TRBJ2-5
v_call: TRBV18
clone_size: -
cdr3_aa: CASSPRLAGGEETQYF
cdr3_nt: TGTGCCAGCTCACCGAGACTAGCGGGGGGGGAAGAGACCCAGTACTTC

d_call: TRBD2
j_call: TRBJ2-5
v_call: TRBV28
clone_size: few
cdr3_aa: CASSGLVETQYF
cdr3_nt: TGTGCCAGCAGCGGACTAGTTGAGACCCAGTACTTC

d_call: TRBD1
j_call: TRBJ1-4
v_call: TRBV18
clone_size: -
cdr3_aa: CASSPPVGQVGGEKLFF
cdr3_nt: TGTGCCAGCTCACCCCCCGTGGGACAGGTGGGAGGTGAAAAACTGTTTTTT

d_call: -
j_call: TRBJ1-2
v_call: TRBV29-1
clone_size: -
cdr3_aa: CSGLTESLKGYTF
cdr3_nt: TGCAGCGGATTGACGGAGTCTTTGAAGGGCTACACCTTC

d_call: -
j_call: TRBJ1-2
v_call: TRBV7-9
clone_size: -
cdr3_aa: CASSFGLLNYGYTF
cdr3_nt: TGTGCCAGCAGCTTCGGTCTGCTTAACTATGGCTACACCTTC

d_call: -
j_call: TRBJ1-5
v_call: TRBV14
clone_size: -
cdr3_aa: CASSHSSNQPQHF
cdr3_nt: TGTGCCAGCAGCCACAGCAGCAATCAGCCCCAGCATTTT

d_call: TRBD1
j_call: TRBJ1-1
v_call: TRBV29-1
clone_size: -
cdr3_aa: CSVDRAGGFTEAFF
cdr3_nt: TGCAGCGTTGATCGGGCAGGGGGCTTTACTGAAGCTTTCTTT

d_call: TRBD2
j_call: TRBJ2-3
v_call: TRBV7-3
clone_size: -
cdr3_aa: CASSPGLAGRKSSTDTQYF
cdr3_nt: TGTGCCAGCAGCCCGGGACTAGCGGGGAGAAAATCTAGCACAGATACGCAGTATTTT

d_call: -
j_call: TRBJ2-2
v_call: TRBV5-4
clone_size: -
cdr3_aa: CASSLTEAGELFF
cdr3_nt: TGTGCCAGCAGCTTGACAGAGGCCGGGGAGCTGTTTTTT

d_call: -
j_call: TRBJ2-3
v_call: TRBV27
clone_size: -
cdr3_aa: CASSPSGVPQYF
cdr3_nt: TGTGCCAGCAGTCCTTCAGGGGTTCCGCAGTATTTT

d_call: -
j_call: TRBJ1-2
v_call: TRBV7-9
clone_size: -
cdr3_aa: CASSRGEGGEANYGYTF
cdr3_nt: TGTGCCAGCAGCCGAGGGGAAGGCGGAGAAGCTAACTATGGCTACACCTTC

d_call: TRBD1
j_call: TRBJ2-3
v_call: TRBV2
clone_size: -
cdr3_aa: CASSAGTGGRGQYF
cdr3_nt: TGTGCCAGCAGTGCTGGGACAGGGGGCAGGGGGCAGTATTTT

d_call: -
j_call: TRBJ1-2
v_call: TRBV5-1
clone_size: -
cdr3_aa: CASSLDGFYGYTF
cdr3_nt: TGCGCCAGCAGCTTGGATGGATTCTATGGCTACACCTTC

d_call: -
j_call: TRBJ1-5
v_call: TRBV28
clone_size: -
cdr3_aa: CASSSGPSNQPQHF
cdr3_nt: TGTGCCAGCAGTTCAGGGCCTAGCAATCAGCCCCAGCATTTT

d_call: -
j_call: TRBJ2-2
v_call: TRBV4-1
clone_size: -
cdr3_aa: CASSQDRQPNTGELFF
cdr3_nt: TGCGCCAGCAGCCAAGATCGGCAGCCGAACACCGGGGAGCTGTTTTTT

d_call: TRBD1
j_call: TRBJ1-2
v_call: TRBV6-5
clone_size: -
cdr3_aa: CASISAGGGYGYTF
cdr3_nt: TGTGCCAGCATTAGCGCAGGGGGCGGCTATGGCTACACCTTC

d_call: TRBD1
j_call: TRBJ1-1
v_call: TRBV30
clone_size: few
cdr3_aa: CAWSRQGGAEAFF
cdr3_nt: TGTGCCTGGAGCAGACAGGGAGGCGCTGAAGCTTTCTTT

d_call: -
j_call: TRBJ1-4
v_call: TRBV2
clone_size: -
cdr3_aa: CASSERGRGGEKLFF
cdr3_nt: TGTGCCAGCAGTGAAAGGGGCAGGGGTGGTGAAAAACTGTTTTTT

d_call: TRBD2
j_call: TRBJ2-3
v_call: TRBV2
clone_size: -
cdr3_aa: CASRAGLAAPDTQYF
cdr3_nt: TGTGCCAGCCGGGCCGGACTAGCGGCCCCCGATACGCAGTATTTT

d_call: -
j_call: TRBJ2-3
v_call: TRBV5-4
clone_size: -
cdr3_aa: CASSLGGGFGGSIGSQYF
cdr3_nt: TGTGCCAGCAGCTTGGGAGGGGGGTTTGGCGGATCGATAGGATCGCAGTATTTT

d_call: TRBD2
j_call: TRBJ2-2
v_call: TRBV11-3
clone_size: -
cdr3_aa: CASSLGLAGGRELFF
cdr3_nt: TGTGCCAGCAGCCTCGGACTAGCGGGAGGGAGGGAGCTGTTTTTT

d_call: -
j_call: TRBJ1-1
v_call: TRBV7-8
clone_size: -
cdr3_aa: CASSSLWGDTEAFF
cdr3_nt: TGTGCCAGCAGCTCCTTGTGGGGGGACACTGAAGCTTTCTTT

d_call: -
j_call: TRBJ1-2
v_call: TRBV20-1
clone_size: once
cdr3_aa: CSASDQGGYTF
cdr3_nt: TGCAGTGCTAGTGATCAGGGCGGCTACACCTTC

d_call: -
j_call: TRBJ2-7
v_call: TRBV7-2
clone_size: -
cdr3_aa: CASSASSYEQYF
cdr3_nt: TGTGCCAGCAGCGCCTCTAGCTACGAGCAGTACTTC

d_call: -
j_call: TRBJ2-1
v_call: TRBV10-3
clone_size: -
cdr3_aa: CAISGRDVEQFF
cdr3_nt: TGTGCCATCAGTGGACGGGACGTGGAGCAGTTCTTC

d_call: -
j_call: TRBJ1-2
v_call: TRBV27
clone_size: -
cdr3_aa: CASSNGGYGYTF
cdr3_nt: TGTGCCAGCAGCAACGGGGGGTATGGCTACACCTTC

d_call: TRBD2
j_call: TRBJ2-2
v_call: TRBV7-6
clone_size: -
cdr3_aa: CASSSGLAGSIGELFF
cdr3_nt: TGTGCCAGCAGTTCTGGACTAGCGGGTTCGATCGGGGAGCTGTTTTTT

d_call: TRBD2
j_call: TRBJ2-1
v_call: TRBV11-2
clone_size: -
cdr3_aa: CASSNRRLAVHNEQFF
cdr3_nt: TGTGCCAGCAGCAACCGCAGACTAGCAGTCCACAATGAGCAGTTCTTC

d_call: -
j_call: TRBJ2-5
v_call: TRBV4-1
clone_size: -
cdr3_aa: CASSQGGKRFQETQYF
cdr3_nt: TGCGCCAGCAGCCAAGGTGGCAAGAGATTCCAAGAGACCCAGTACTTC

d_call: TRBD1
j_call: TRBJ2-2
v_call: TRBV10-2
clone_size: -
cdr3_aa: CASSGQGTGELFF
cdr3_nt: TGCGCCAGCAGTGGACAGGGCACCGGGGAGCTGTTTTTT

d_call: -
j_call: TRBJ2-5
v_call: TRBV4-3
clone_size: -
cdr3_aa: CASSQEKGRETQYF
cdr3_nt: TGCGCCAGCAGCCAAGAAAAGGGTCGCGAGACCCAGTACTTC

d_call: -
j_call: TRBJ2-3
v_call: TRBV11-3
clone_size: -
cdr3_aa: CASSLLLSTDTQYF
cdr3_nt: TGTGCCAGCAGCTTACTTCTTTCTACAGATACGCAGTATTTT

d_call: -
j_call: TRBJ2-3
v_call: TRBV18
clone_size: -
cdr3_aa: CASSPPQRSHTQYF
cdr3_nt: TGTGCCAGCTCACCACCGCAGCGGTCCCATACGCAGTATTTT

d_call: -
j_call: TRBJ1-2
v_call: TRBV19
clone_size: -
cdr3_aa: CASSVRQGFDGYTF
cdr3_nt: TGTGCCAGTAGTGTTCGTCAGGGATTTGATGGCTACACCTTC

d_call: -
j_call: TRBJ2-7
v_call: TRBV7-8
clone_size: -
cdr3_aa: CASSLRRERSYEQYF
cdr3_nt: TGTGCCAGCAGCTTGAGACGGGAGAGGTCCTACGAGCAGTACTTC

d_call: -
j_call: TRBJ1-1
v_call: TRBV10-3
clone_size: -
cdr3_aa: CATQTVMNTEAFF
cdr3_nt: TGTGCCACCCAGACAGTCATGAACACTGAAGCTTTCTTT

d_call: -
j_call: TRBJ1-2
v_call: TRBV19
clone_size: -
cdr3_aa: CASMGGPEIYGYTF
cdr3_nt: TGTGCCAGTATGGGCGGGCCTGAAATCTATGGCTACACCTTC

d_call: -
j_call: TRBJ2-2
v_call: TRBV11-2
clone_size: -
cdr3_aa: CASSYGTVNTGELFF
cdr3_nt: TGTGCCAGCAGCTACGGGACTGTCAACACCGGGGAGCTGTTTTTT